This TCR beta chain is drawn from a study of blood T cell repertoires in COVID-19. Study as a whole: The analysed material was cDNA or gDNA that came from T cells, B-cell-depleted T cells, or PBMCs.

Sequenced by immunoSEQ multiplex PCR; TCRdb stores in-frame clones only, minus some. The data hold 30,000 to 35,000 clones, with around 86% observed a single time. V shed 2 bases and J 3 bases; nucleotides not matched to a gene: 3. CDR1 and CDR2 from the germline V gene are MNHEY and SVGAGI. CDR3 length: 15 residues. The J gene is TRBJ2-3, the V gene TRBV6-5; 9 bases map to TRBD2. Sequencing was carried out using peripheral blood. The receptor was isolated from a man aged 80 or over with active COVID-19. Here the CDR3 reads CASSYSGRPTDTQYF. The DNA of the CDR3 is TGTGCCAGCAGTTACAGCGGGAGGCCGACAGATACGCAGTATTTT.